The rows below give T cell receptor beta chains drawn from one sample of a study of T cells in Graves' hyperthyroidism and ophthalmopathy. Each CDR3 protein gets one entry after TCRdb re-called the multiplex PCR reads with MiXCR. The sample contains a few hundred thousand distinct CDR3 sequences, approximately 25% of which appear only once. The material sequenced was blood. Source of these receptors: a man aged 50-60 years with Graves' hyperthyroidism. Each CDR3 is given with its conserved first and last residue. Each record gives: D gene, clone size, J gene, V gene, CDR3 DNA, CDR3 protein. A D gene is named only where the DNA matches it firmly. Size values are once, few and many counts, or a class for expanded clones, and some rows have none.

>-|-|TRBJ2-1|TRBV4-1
TGCGCCAGCAGCCAAGGTAGCCCGATCAACAATGAGCAGTTCTTC
CASSQGSPINNEQFF
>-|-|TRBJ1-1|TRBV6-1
TGTGCCAGCAGTGAAGCGGGCCGTTATGAAGCTTTCTTT
CASSEAGRYEAFF
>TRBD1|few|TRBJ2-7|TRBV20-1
TGCAGTGCTAGAGATCCGGGGACAGGGGCATACGAGCAGTACTTC
CSARDPGTGAYEQYF
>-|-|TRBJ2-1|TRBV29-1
TGCAGCGTTGAACCCCTTCGAGGGCAGGGCAATGAGCAGTTCTTC
CSVEPLRGQGNEQFF
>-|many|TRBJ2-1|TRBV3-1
TGTGCCAGCAGCCAAGATACCGGGCTGGGAAATGAGCAGTTCTTC
CASSQDTGLGNEQFF
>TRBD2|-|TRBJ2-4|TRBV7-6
TGTGCCAGCAGCTTAGCTGCCGGGGGGTTAGACATTCAGTACTTC
CASSLAAGGLDIQYF
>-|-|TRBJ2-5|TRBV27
TGTGCCAGCAGTTTAAGGCCCTGGGAGACCCAGTACTTC
CASSLRPWETQYF
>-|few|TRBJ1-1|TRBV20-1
TGCAGTGCTAGAGGATCGGGGAACACTGAAGCTTTCTTT
CSARGSGNTEAFF
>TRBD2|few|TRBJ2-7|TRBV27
TGTGCCAGCAGTTCTATAGCGGGAGTAGCATCCTACGAGCAGTACTTC
CASSSIAGVASYEQYF
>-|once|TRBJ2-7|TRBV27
TGTGCCAGCAGTCCCGGGGTGGGGGCTAGGAACGAGCAGTACTTC
CASSPGVGARNEQYF
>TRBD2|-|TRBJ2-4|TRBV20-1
TGCAGTGCTACAAGCGGGAGAGACAAAAACATTCAGTACTTC
CSATSGRDKNIQYF
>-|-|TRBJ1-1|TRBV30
TGTGCCTGGATGCGACAGAGGAACACTGAAGCTTTCTTT
CAWMRQRNTEAFF
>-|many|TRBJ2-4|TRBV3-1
TGTGCCAGCAGCCAAGAAGGAGGAGGGAACATTCAGTACTTC
CASSQEGGGNIQYF
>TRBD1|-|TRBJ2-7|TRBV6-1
TGTGCCAGTCTCGCGGGACAGGGCTACGAGCAGTACTTC
CASLAGQGYEQYF
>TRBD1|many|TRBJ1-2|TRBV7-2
TGTGCCAGCAGCACAAGTGCGGGACAGATCTATGGCTACACCTTC
CASSTSAGQIYGYTF
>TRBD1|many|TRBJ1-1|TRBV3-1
TGTGCCAGCGGCGCCGGGACAGCGAACACTGAAGCTTTCTTT
CASGAGTANTEAFF
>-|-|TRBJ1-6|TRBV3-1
TGTGCCAGCAGCGGCGATACAGGGTCGGTTTATTCACCCCTCCACTTT
CASSGDTGSVYSPLHF
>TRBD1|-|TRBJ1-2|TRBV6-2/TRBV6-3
TGTGCCAGCAGAAGACAGGGGGTTGGCTACACCTTC
CASRRQGVGYTF
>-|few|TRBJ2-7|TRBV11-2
TGTGCCAGCAGCTTAGATAGGGTTCCCTCCTACGAGCAGTACTTC
CASSLDRVPSYEQYF
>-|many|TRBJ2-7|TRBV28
TGTGCCAGCAGTAGACGGGCCGGCGAGCAGTACTTC
CASSRRAGEQYF
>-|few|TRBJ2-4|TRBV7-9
TGTGCCAGCAGCTCCGGGGGCGGGACTCCGCCCAGTTTTCAGTACTTC
CASSSGGGTPPSFQYF
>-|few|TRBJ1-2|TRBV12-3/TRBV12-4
TGTGCCAGCACCCCGTCGGCGTTAGACTATGGCTACACCTTC
CASTPSALDYGYTF
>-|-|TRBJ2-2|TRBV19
TGTGCCAGTAGTATAGTACCGGGGTCGAACACCGGGGAGCTGTTTTTT
CASSIVPGSNTGELFF
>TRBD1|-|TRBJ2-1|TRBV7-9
TGTGCCAGCAGCCTTACACAGGGGTCCAATGAGCAGTTCTTC
CASSLTQGSNEQFF
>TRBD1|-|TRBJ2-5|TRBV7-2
TGTGCCAGCCAAAAAGGACAGGGTAGAGAGACCCAGTACTTC
CASQKGQGRETQYF
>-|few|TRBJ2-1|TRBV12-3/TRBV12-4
TGTGCCAGCAGGGGACCAGCCTACAATGAGCAGTTCTTC
CASRGPAYNEQFF
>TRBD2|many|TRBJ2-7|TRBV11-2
TGTGCCAGCAGCCTAAATAGCGGGAGGGCCCGTAACTACGAGCAGTACTTC
CASSLNSGRARNYEQYF
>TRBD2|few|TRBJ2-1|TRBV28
TGTGCCAGCAGTTTTGGGCAGCGGGAGATCAATGAGCAGTTCTTC
CASSFGQREINEQFF
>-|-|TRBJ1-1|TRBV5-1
TGCGCCAGCAGTTATGACAGCACTGAAGCTTTCTTT
CASSYDSTEAFF
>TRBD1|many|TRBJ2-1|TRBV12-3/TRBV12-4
TGTGCCAGCAGTTTATCGGGACAGGGGTACAATGAGCAGTTCTTC
CASSLSGQGYNEQFF
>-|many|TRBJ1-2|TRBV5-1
TGCGCCAGCAGCTTGGCCTTAGGCAACTATGGCTACACCTTC
CASSLALGNYGYTF
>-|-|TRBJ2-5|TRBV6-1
TGTGCCAGCAGGGACCCCGTACAAGAGACCCAGTACTTC
CASRDPVQETQYF
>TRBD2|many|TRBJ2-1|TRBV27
TGTGCCAGCAGTTCGCCTAGCGGGAGTTACAATGAGCAGTTCTTC
CASSSPSGSYNEQFF
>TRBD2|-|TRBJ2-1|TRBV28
TGTGCCAGCAGTCCCGGGACTAGCGGGATGGATGAGCAGTTCTTC
CASSPGTSGMDEQFF
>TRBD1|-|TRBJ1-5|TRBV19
TGTGCCAGTAGCATACCGGGACAGGGGGCGCGTCAGCCCCAGCATTTT
CASSIPGQGARQPQHF
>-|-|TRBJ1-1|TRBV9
TGTGCCAGCAGCGTGAGACAGATGAACACTGAAGCTTTCTTT
CASSVRQMNTEAFF
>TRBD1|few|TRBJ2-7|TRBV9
TGCACTCAATTTACCGGGACAGGGCCCTACGAGCAGTACTTC
CTQFTGTGPYEQYF
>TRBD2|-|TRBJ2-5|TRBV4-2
TGTGCCAGCAGCCAAGGACTAGCGGGAAGAGAGACCCAGTACTTC
CASSQGLAGRETQYF
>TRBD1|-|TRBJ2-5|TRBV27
TGTGCCAGCAGTGCTACTCCGGGACAGGGGGGGGAGACCCAGTACTTC
CASSATPGQGGETQYF
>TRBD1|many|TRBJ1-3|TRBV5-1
TGCGCCAGCAGCTCAGGGGGCCCTGGAAACACCATATATTTT
CASSSGGPGNTIYF
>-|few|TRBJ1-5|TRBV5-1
TGCGCCAGCAGCTTGGCGGGACCCCTCTCGCCCCAGCATTTT
CASSLAGPLSPQHF
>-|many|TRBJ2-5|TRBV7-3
TGTGCCAGCAGCCCCTGGGGGGAAGAGGAGACCCAGTACTTC
CASSPWGEEETQYF
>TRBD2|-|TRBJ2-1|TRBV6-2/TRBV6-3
TGTGCCAGCAGTCCTCGCCTAGCGGGAGGGCCTGTGTATGAGCAGTTCTTC
CASSPRLAGGPVYEQFF